The 20 T cell receptor beta chains listed next were all sequenced from one sample in a study of circulating and synovial CD4+ cells in juvenile arthritis. This table comes from immunoSEQ multiplex PCR, and its TCRdb copy is limited to in-frame clones, with some not included. There are tens of thousands of clones in the sample; 93% occur only once, and 2.5% to 3% lies in the top ten. Sequenced: CD4+ T cells from blood. All receptors derive from a human donor with juvenile idiopathic arthritis.

The rearrangement uses TRBV7-2 and TRBJ2-7; TRBD2 aligns across 11 bases. V trimming: 5 bases; J trimming: 3 bases; junction bases outside the gene matches: 6. CDR1 is SGHTA and CDR2 is FQGNSA in the germline V gene. The CDR3 loop spans 15 amino acids. DNA of the CDR3: TGTGCCAGCAGCCTTAGCGGGAGGGGGCACTACGAGCAGTACTTC. It codes for CASSLSGRGHYEQYF.

The chain carries TRBV5-4 and TRBJ1-2; 7 positions match TRBD1. This CDR3 contains 13 residues. The junction had 6 bases not matched to a gene; V was cut back by 4 bases and J by 6 bases. CDR1 is SGHNT and CDR2 is YYREEE in the germline V gene (reference sequence). DNA for the CDR3: TGTGCCAGCAGCGTGGGACAGACCCATGGCTACACCTTC. Amino acid sequence: CASSVGQTHGYTF.

The J gene is TRBJ2-1, the V gene TRBV10-2, with TRBD2 matching over 11 bases. This CDR3 has 16 residues. V was clipped by 6 bases and J by 7 bases; unmatched bases: 11. Germline values: CDR1 WSHSY, CDR2 SAAADI. The CDR3 DNA is TGCGCCAGCAGAGGACTAGCGGGTGTCGCTAGGAATGAGCAGTTCTTC. This translates into CASRGLAGVARNEQFF.

The chain links TRBV6-5 to TRBJ2-1, with a possible D match to TRBD2 (5 bases). V was clipped by 5 bases and J by 9 bases, with 14 bases between them. The CDR3 consists of 13 residues. Germline values: CDR1 MNHEY, CDR2 SVGAGI. The CDR3 coding sequence is TGTGCCAGCAGTGAAGTTGCGGGCCCTGAGCAGTTCTTC. It is translated as CASSEVAGPEQFF.

This rearrangement joins TRBV2 to TRBJ1-2; D perhaps matches TRBD1 (6 bases). This CDR3 contains 14 residues. CDR1 SNHLY and CDR2 FYNNEI come from the germline V gene. The germline V and J ends were trimmed by 6 bases and 4 bases, with 15 bases remaining between them. CDR3 loop: CASSQQGQAYGYTF. The CDR3, as DNA: TGTGCCAGCAGCCAACAGGGTCAAGCCTATGGCTACACCTTC.

A remark on this clone: The identical CDR3 is also encoded by other nucleotide sequences in the sample. This chain uses TRBV6-6 with TRBJ2-1; 8 bases agree with TRBD2. With 6 bases clipped from V and 8 bases from J, the junction kept 12 bases outside the gene matches. This CDR3 region has 15 residues. The V gene's germline CDR1 is MNHNY and CDR2 SVGAGI (reference sequence). CDR3 coding DNA: TGTGCCAGCAGCTACGGGGGTAGCGGGAAGTATGAGCAGTTCTTC. This gives the protein CASSYGGSGKYEQFF.

V is TRBV5-1 and J is TRBJ2-1, with 7 positions matching TRBD2. This CDR3 spans 15 amino acids. CDR1 SGHRS and CDR2 YFSETQ come from the germline V gene. V was clipped by 1 base and J by 3 bases; unmatched bases: 4. CDR3 amino acids: CASSLRLAGYNEQFF. The CDR3 region has the DNA TGCGCCAGCAGCTTGAGACTAGCCGGCTACAATGAGCAGTTCTTC.

This rearrangement joins TRBV7-6 to TRBJ2-3, with a possible D match to TRBD1 (7 bases). There are 15 residues in the CDR3. With 5 bases removed from V and 2 bases from J, the gap between germline ends came to 14 bases. Germline assignment: CDR1 SGHVS and CDR2 FNYEAQ. CDR3 amino acids: CASSPGGIITDTQYF. The CDR3 DNA reads TGTGCCAGCAGCCCAGGGGGGATAATCACAGATACGCAGTATTTT.

This chain links TRBV7-3 with TRBJ2-1; tentatively, D is TRBD2 (5 bases). The length of the CDR3 is 15 residues. Germline V gives CDR1 SGHTA, CDR2 FQGTGA. With 5 bases removed from V and 0 bases from J, the gap between germline ends came to 11 bases. The CDR3, as DNA: TGTGCCAGCAGCCAGGAGCGGAGCTCCTACAATGAGCAGTTCTTC. Translating it yields CASSQERSSYNEQFF.

This clone appeared a single time. The chain links TRBV5-1 to TRBJ2-3; 10 positions agree with TRBD2. V was pared by 3 bases and J by 5 bases, with 12 bases of the junction left unmatched. This CDR3 has 17 amino acids. In germline, CDR1 is SGHRS, CDR2 YFSETQ. CDR3 nucleotide sequence: TGCGCCAGCAGCTCAAGAAAGCGGGAGGGCCGGGTAGATACGCAGTATTTT. This gives the protein CASSSRKREGRVDTQYF.

The rearrangement uses TRBV5-1 and TRBJ1-1; maybe TRBD1 (6 bases). The CDR3 extends over 16 amino acids. Between the trimmed V and J ends, which lost 3 bases and 0 bases, there was a span of 15 bases. CDR1 is SGHRS and CDR2 is YFSETQ in the germline V gene. CDR3 region: CASSSRSTGLNTEAFF. The CDR3 bases are TGCGCCAGCAGCTCCCGATCCACAGGGTTGAACACTGAAGCTTTCTTT.

J is TRBJ2-5 and V is TRBV7-3, with 8 bases that match TRBD1. From germline, CDR1 is SGHTA and CDR2 FQGTGA. Trimming took 1 base from V and 4 from J; bases not matched to a gene: 8. The CDR3 is made up of 16 amino acids. DNA for the CDR3: TGTGCCAGCAGCTTAAAGGGCAGGGGGCAGGTAGAGACCCAGTACTTC. As protein: CASSLKGRGQVETQYF. The full variable domain, with the rest looked up from reference TRBV7-3 and TRBJ2-5, is GAGVSQTPSNKVTEKGKYVELRCDPISGHTALYWYRQSLGQGPEFLIYFQGTGAADDSGLPNDRFFAVRPEGSVSTLKIQRTERGDSAVYLCASSLKGRGQVETQYFGPGTRLLVL.

The chain links TRBV7-3 to TRBJ2-5; TRBD1 agrees at 7 bases. Trimming took 8 bases from V and 4 from J; bases not matched to a gene: 7. CDR1 and CDR2 (germline): SGHTA, FQGTGA. There are 13 residues in the CDR3. This CDR3 reads CASGRQGGETQYF. In DNA form, the CDR3 reads TGTGCCAGCGGCCGACAGGGTGGAGAGACCCAGTACTTC.

The CDR3 DNA follows: TGTGCCAGCAGACTAGCCAGCAGATTGAACACTGAAGCTTTCTTT. Translation gives CASRLASRLNTEAFF. The chain recombines TRBV7-8 with TRBJ1-1, with D hard to call. V was shortened by 6 bases and J by 0 bases, with 14 bases between the two germline ends. Germline CDR1 and CDR2: SGHVS and FQNEAQ. This CDR3 contains 15 residues.

The gene calls are TRBV28 and TRBJ2-1, with D possibly TRBD1 on 6 matching bases. The CDR3 sequence is 15 residues long. Trimming shortened V by 6 bases and J by 8 bases, and 20 bases separated the two germline ends. From germline, CDR1 is MDHEN and CDR2 SYDVKM. This CDR3 reads CASRLRDTRPHEQFF. CDR3 in DNA: TGTGCCAGCAGATTACGGGACACCCGACCCCATGAGCAGTTCTTC.

The chain combines TRBV5-1 with TRBJ2-2; D may be TRBD2 (5 bases). The germline V and J ends were trimmed by 0 bases and 0 bases, with 6 bases remaining between them. CDR1 is SGHRS and CDR2 is YFSETQ in the germline V gene. The CDR3 is made up of 15 amino acids. For the CDR3, the DNA is TGCGCCAGCAGCTTGGACGGGACGAACACCGGGGAGCTGTTTTTT. This gives the protein CASSLDGTNTGELFF.

Here the CDR3 DNA reads TGCGCCAGCAGCTGGGGGACAGGGGGGAACACTGAAGCTTTCTTT. It is translated as CASSWGTGGNTEAFF. The chain employs TRBV5-1 and TRBJ1-1; TRBD1 matches 11 bases. Trimming cost V 3 bases and J 1 base; bases outside gene matches: 2. CDR1 is SGHRS and CDR2 is YFSETQ in the germline V gene. The CDR3 length is 15 residues.

This chain joins TRBV18 and TRBJ2-5; a possible D gene is TRBD1 (6 bases). CDR3 length: 14 amino acids. The germline V and J ends were trimmed by 6 bases and 1 base, with 12 bases remaining between them. Germline lookup yields CDR1 KGHSH and CDR2 LQKENI. CDR3 DNA sequence: TGTGCCAGCTCCGAAACAGGGTTCCAAGAGACCCAGTACTTC. Translated, it gives CASSETGFQETQYF.

This chain joins TRBV19 and TRBJ2-7, with TRBD1 matching over 8 bases. CDR1 is LNHDA and CDR2 is SQIVND in the germline V gene (reference sequence). J lost 0 bases, V lost 5 bases, and 12 bases had no gene match. The CDR3 is made up of 17 amino acids. The CDR3 DNA reads TGTGCCAGTAGTGCCAGATCGACAGGGGATTTCTCCTACGAGCAGTACTTC. Its translation is CASSARSTGDFSYEQYF. Full variable domain (rest looked up from reference TRBV19 and TRBJ2-7): DGGITQSPKYLFRKEGQNVTLSCEQNLNHDAMYWYRQDPGQGLRLIYYSQIVNDFQKGDIAEGYSVSREKKESFPLTVTSAQKNPTAFYLCASSARSTGDFSYEQYFGPGTRLTVT.

This rearrangement joins TRBV5-4 to TRBJ2-1, with 8 bases aligning to TRBD2. CDR1 and CDR2 from the germline V gene are SGHNT and YYREEE (reference sequence). V shed 4 bases, J shed 5 bases, and the junction held 11 bases outside the gene matches. There are 16 residues in the CDR3. CDR3 in DNA: TGTGCCAGCAGCCCGGGGGGGGCCAGGGAGAACAATGAGCAGTTCTTC. Encoded protein: CASSPGGARENNEQFF.